These 19 T cell receptor beta chains came from one sample sequenced in a study of cytomegalovirus exposure and HLA in healthy donors. Both 60 Vbeta primers and 13 Jbeta primers went into the PCR. Sequencing used immunoSEQ multiplex PCR; TCRdb keeps in-frame clones, though not all of them. The data show tens of thousands of clones, approximately 55% seen once. Sequenced: PBMCs. These receptors all come from a woman aged 40 to 55 in good health and CMV-seropositive.

The rearrangement joins TRBV7-8 to TRBJ2-3; possible D gene TRBD1, 6 bases. The CDR3 is 14 amino acids. V lost 6 bases and J lost 2, with 12 bases in between. Germline loops: CDR1 SGHVS, CDR2 FQNEAQ. CDR3 sequence (DNA): TGTGCCAGCAGGACAGGTGGGACCACAGATACGCAGTATTTT. Residues: CASRTGGTTDTQYF.

The rearrangement joins TRBV7-2 to TRBJ2-3; TRBD2 matches 9 bases. V trimming: 6 bases; J trimming: 1 base; junction bases outside the gene matches: 2. The CDR3 has 14 residues. Germline V gene data show CDR1 as SGHTA and CDR2 as FQGNSA. CDR3 DNA sequence: TGTGCCAGCAGATCTAGCGGGGGCACAGATACGCAGTATTTT. This translates into CASRSSGGTDTQYF.

The CDR3 DNA is TGTGCCAGCAGCTTAGGAGGGCCCGGTCTTGAAGCTTTCTTT. Translating it yields CASSLGGPGLEAFF. This chain connects TRBV7-8 to TRBJ1-1; the D is unclear. The CDR3 loop spans 14 amino acids. The germline V gene has CDR1 SGHVS and CDR2 FQNEAQ. The V and J ends lost 1 base and 7 bases respectively, with 13 bases between them.

The genes are TRBV7-9 and TRBJ1-1; a possible D gene is TRBD1 (6 bases). This CDR3 spans 14 amino acids. CDR1 is SEHNR and CDR2 is FQNEAQ in the germline V gene (reference sequence). V was shortened by 5 bases and J by 1 base, with 11 bases between the two germline ends. DNA for the CDR3: TGTGCCAGCAGCGTGTTACAGGGGAACACTGAAGCTTTCTTT. Amino acids: CASSVLQGNTEAFF.

This chain joins TRBV6-5 and TRBJ1-1; TRBD1 is a possible D gene (6 bases). Between the trimmed V and J ends, which lost 3 bases and 5 bases, there was a span of 13 bases. This CDR3 spans 14 amino acids. Germline V gene data show CDR1 as MNHEY and CDR2 as SVGAGI. The DNA for the CDR3 is TGTGCCAGCAGTTATCGGGGGGCGGGAACTGAAGCTTTCTTT. It translates to CASSYRGAGTEAFF.

The CDR3 reads CAISESQGAWGYTF. CDR3 nucleotides: TGTGCCATCAGTGAGAGTCAGGGGGCGTGGGGCTACACCTTC. This rearrangement joins TRBV10-3 to TRBJ1-2, with TRBD1 matching over 8 bases. Germline V gives CDR1 ENHRY, CDR2 SYGVKD. The V segment lost 2 bases and the J segment 8 bases; nucleotides outside the gene matches: 7. This CDR3 contains 14 residues.

This clone was detected a few times. V gene TRBV7-9 combines with J gene TRBJ2-2; D perhaps matches TRBD1 (6 bases). V dropped 5 bases and J dropped 1 base, with 11 bases sitting between them. CDR3 length equals 15 residues. CDR1 and CDR2 (germline): SEHNR, FQNEAQ (reference sequence). DNA for the CDR3: TGTGCCAGCAGCCGCCCGGACAGGAACACCGGGGAGCTGTTTTTT. Amino acids: CASSRPDRNTGELFF.

The chain uses TRBV5-1 and TRBJ2-1, with 9 nucleotides matching TRBD1. CDR3 size: 15 residues. Germline loops: CDR1 SGHRS, CDR2 YFSETQ. The V and J ends lost 4 bases and 4 bases, in that order; junction bases with no gene match: 6. This chain's CDR3 is CASSDGQGRYNEQFF. CDR3 nucleotide sequence: TGCGCCAGCAGCGACGGACAGGGGCGATACAATGAGCAGTTCTTC.

This clone has more than one count but fewer than ten. V usage is TRBV7-2 and J usage is TRBJ2-3; tentative D call: TRBD2 (6 bases). The germline gives CDR1 SGHTA, CDR2 FQGNSA. Trimming pared 5 bases from V and 4 bases from J, leaving 19 bases between. This CDR3 region has 16 residues. In DNA form, the CDR3 reads TGTGCCAGCAGCCCCAGGGTCGGGGGATCGGCAGATACGCAGTATTTT. Translation gives CASSPRVGGSADTQYF.

The chain recombines TRBV6-1 with TRBJ1-6, with D possibly TRBD1 on 6 matching bases. Germline assignment: CDR1 MNHNS and CDR2 SASEGT. This CDR3 has 15 amino acids. Trimming removed 0 bases from V and 9 bases from J, with 12 bases in between. This CDR3 is CASSEARGAASPLHF. The DNA for the CDR3 is TGTGCCAGCAGTGAAGCCCGGGGGGCTGCTTCACCCCTCCACTTT.

The V and J genes are TRBV9 and TRBJ1-1; D is perhaps TRBD1 (5 bases). The CDR3 has 14 residues. Germline V CDR1 and CDR2: SGDLS, YYNGEE. With 4 bases removed from V and 1 base from J, the gap between germline ends came to 11 bases. The DNA of the CDR3 is TGTGCCAGCAGCAGAACAGGATCGAACACTGAAGCTTTCTTT. Translating gives CASSRTGSNTEAFF.

J is TRBJ1-5 and V is TRBV15, with 9 nucleotides matching TRBD1. Germline values: CDR1 LNHNV, CDR2 YYDKDF (reference sequence). J lost 7 bases, V lost 0 bases, and 4 bases had no gene match. The CDR3 covers 15 residues. CDR3 amino acids: CATSREGGQGQPQHF. The CDR3 nucleotides read TGTGCCACCAGCAGAGAGGGGGGACAGGGCCAGCCCCAGCATTTT.

This clone was seen more than once but under ten times. V usage is TRBV10-2 and J usage is TRBJ2-2; 8 positions agree with TRBD1. This CDR3 has 13 amino acids. V shed 8 bases and J 5 bases; nucleotides not matched to a gene: 4. Germline V gene sequence: CDR1 WSHSY, CDR2 SAAADI. The CDR3 DNA reads TGCGCCAGCTACGACAGGGGTACCGGGGAGCTGTTTTTT. This translates into CASYDRGTGELFF.

The chain couples TRBV11-2 to TRBJ2-5, with 8 bases identical to TRBD2. V dropped 0 bases and J dropped 8; count of bases not matched to a gene: 8. This CDR3 is 15 amino acids long. Germline-derived CDR1 and CDR2 are SGHAT and FQNNGV. The CDR3 bases are TGTGCCAGCAGCTTAGAGGCGGGGGGCCTCCTCACCCAGTACTTC. Protein sequence: CASSLEAGGLLTQYF.

The rearrangement joins TRBV30 to TRBJ1-5; TRBD1 matches at 9 bases. Germline V gives CDR1 GTSNPN, CDR2 SVGIG (reference sequence). V trimming: 0 bases; J trimming: 7 bases; junction bases outside the gene matches: 4. This CDR3 region has 14 residues. CDR3: CAWSVRTGAQPQHF. The CDR3 DNA sequence: TGTGCCTGGAGTGTAAGGACAGGGGCCCAGCCCCAGCATTTT.

This clone was observed a few times. The CDR3 nucleotides read TGTGCCAGCAGTGAACAGGGGGCTGGCACTGAAGCTTTCTTT. Its translation: CASSEQGAGTEAFF. This chain connects TRBV6-1 to TRBJ1-1, with 8 positions matching TRBD1. Trimming cost V 2 bases and J 4 bases; bases outside gene matches: 3. CDR3 length equals 14 residues. Germline V gene sequence: CDR1 MNHNS, CDR2 SASEGT.

The chain links TRBV7-8 to TRBJ2-2, with a weak D call TRBD2 (6 bases). Trimming removed 1 base from V and 7 bases from J, with 10 bases in between. Germline loops: CDR1 SGHVS, CDR2 FQNEAQ. The CDR3 has 14 residues. The CDR3 protein is CASSLEGRIGELFF. In DNA form, the CDR3 reads TGTGCCAGCAGCTTAGAGGGGAGGATCGGGGAGCTGTTTTTT.

V usage is TRBV12-5 and J usage is TRBJ1-6; D remains ambiguous. The CDR3 has 13 residues. From germline, CDR1 is LGHNT and CDR2 FRNRAP. Trimming removed 3 bases from V and 5 bases from J, with 5 bases in between. CDR3 loop: CASGLQNNSPLHF. The CDR3 DNA sequence: TGTGCTAGTGGTTTACAGAATAATTCACCCCTCCACTTT.

The chain is built from TRBV10-3 and TRBJ1-5; 11 positions agree with TRBD1. V lost 2 bases and J lost 1; bases outside the gene matches: 4. CDR3 length: 17 residues. Per germline, CDR1 ENHRY and CDR2 SYGVKD. This chain's CDR3 is CAISEGQGARSNQPQHF. CDR3 bases: TGTGCCATCAGTGAGGGACAGGGGGCTAGGAGCAATCAGCCCCAGCATTTT.